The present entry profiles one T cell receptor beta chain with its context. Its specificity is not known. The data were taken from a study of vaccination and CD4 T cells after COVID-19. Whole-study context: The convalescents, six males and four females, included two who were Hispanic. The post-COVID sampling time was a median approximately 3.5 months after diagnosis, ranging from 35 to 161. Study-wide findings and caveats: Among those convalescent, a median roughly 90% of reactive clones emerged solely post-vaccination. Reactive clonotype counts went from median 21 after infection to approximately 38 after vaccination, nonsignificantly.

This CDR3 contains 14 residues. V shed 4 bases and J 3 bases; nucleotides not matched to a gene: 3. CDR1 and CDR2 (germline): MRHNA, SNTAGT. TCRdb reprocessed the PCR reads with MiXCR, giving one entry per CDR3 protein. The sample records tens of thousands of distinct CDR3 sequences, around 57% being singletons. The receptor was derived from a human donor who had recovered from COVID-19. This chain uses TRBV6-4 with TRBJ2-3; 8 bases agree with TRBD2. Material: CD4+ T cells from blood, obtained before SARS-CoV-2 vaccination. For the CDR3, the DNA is TGTGCCAGCAGTGCGGGAGGGCCAACAGATACGCAGTATTTT. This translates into CASSAGGPTDTQYF.